One sample yielded the 16 T cell receptor beta chains listed below, sequenced in a study of T cell changes during pregnancy in multiple sclerosis. TCRdb's table, derived via immunoSEQ multiplex PCR, lists solely in-frame clones and lacks some. The sample shows approximately 20,000 clones, roughly 88% of them seen only once. This material consisted of CD8+ T cells from peripheral blood mononuclear cells, taken after pregnancy. The origin of the receptors is a female donor in good health, enrolled as a control in a pregnancy study.

V gene TRBV7-8 combines with J gene TRBJ1-1; D might be TRBD1 (6 bases). CDR1 SGHVS and CDR2 FQNEAQ come from the germline V gene. V was cut by 0 bases and J by 3 bases, with 14 bases left in between. The CDR3 runs 16 residues. The CDR3, as DNA: TGTGCCAGCAGCTTAGCGCTGACAGGCATGTACACTGAAGCTTTCTTT. Protein product: CASSLALTGMYTEAFF. The complete variable domain, with remaining parts taken from reference TRBV7-8 and TRBJ1-1, reads GAGVSQSPRYKVAKRGQDVALRCDPISGHVSLFWYQQALGQGPEFLTYFQNEAQLDKSGLPSDRFFAERPEGSVSTLKIQRTQQEDSAVYLCASSLALTGMYTEAFFGQGTRLTVV.

The chain joins TRBV7-3 to TRBJ1-5; possibly TRBD1 for D (6 bases). Germline assignment: CDR1 SGHTA and CDR2 FQGTGA. The CDR3 is 15 amino acids. The V gene lost 2 bases and the J gene lost 7 bases, with 15 bases spanning the gap. DNA of the CDR3: TGTGCCAGCAGCTTAGGCGGGGGGCGCCGGCAGCCCCAGCATTTT. Residues: CASSLGGGRRQPQHF.

The chain carries TRBV4-3 and TRBJ2-5; weak D call: TRBD1 (5 bases). Trimming pared 2 bases from V and 4 bases from J, leaving 17 bases between. This CDR3 contains 16 residues. Germline V gene lookup returns CDR1 LGHNA and CDR2 YSLEER. The CDR3 region has the DNA TGCGCCAGCAGCCAATGGTGGGGCCGACGAAGAGAGACCCAGTACTTC. Encoded protein: CASSQWWGRRRETQYF.

The rearrangement uses TRBV11-2 and TRBJ2-7; no clear D. From germline, CDR1 is SGHAT and CDR2 FQNNGV. This CDR3 spans 12 amino acids. The V gene lost 5 bases and the J gene lost 3 bases, with 8 bases spanning the gap. CDR3 coding DNA: TGTGCCAGCAGCCCGTCCGGCTACGAGCAGTACTTC. Protein sequence: CASSPSGYEQYF.

The DNA of the CDR3 is TGTGCCAGTACCCCGGGGTGGGCAGTTGCTTCAGGAACAACTAATGAAAAACTGTTTTTT. It yields the protein CASTPGWAVASGTTNEKLFF. The V call is TRBV19, the J call TRBJ1-4, with D hard to call. Trimming removed 7 bases at V and 0 bases at J, with 27 bases between. The CDR3 spans 20 residues. Germline V CDR1 and CDR2: LNHDA, SQIVND (reference sequence).

The chain links TRBV6-4 to TRBJ2-3; 11 bases agree with TRBD1. Trimming took 7 bases from V and 2 from J; bases not matched to a gene: 2. This CDR3 has 14 residues. The germline gives CDR1 MRHNA, CDR2 SNTAGT. In DNA form, the CDR3 reads TGTGCCAGCAAGGGACAGGGGGACACAGATACGCAGTATTTT. Amino acid sequence: CASKGQGDTDTQYF.

The sample holds one count of this clone. V is TRBV9 and J is TRBJ2-3, with 9 bases aligning to TRBD1. The trim removed 4 bases at V and 1 base at J, leaving 4 bases unmatched. CDR1 and CDR2 (germline): SGDLS, YYNGEE. There are 15 residues in the CDR3. The CDR3 sequence is CASSYTGGGTDTQYF. DNA of the CDR3: TGTGCCAGCAGCTACACAGGGGGCGGCACAGATACGCAGTATTTT.

V is TRBV19 and J is TRBJ1-5; tentatively, D is TRBD1 (5 bases). Between the trimmed V and J ends, which lost 6 bases and 4 bases, there was a span of 13 bases. CDR1 and CDR2 from the germline V gene are LNHDA and SQIVND (reference sequence). The CDR3 is made up of 14 amino acids. DNA of the CDR3: TGTGCCAGTAGCCGCTTACAGGAAAATCAGCCCCAGCATTTT. This translates into CASSRLQENQPQHF.

The chain uses TRBV6-1 and TRBJ2-7; the match to TRBD2 covers 13 bases. V lost 2 bases to trimming and J lost 6 bases; unmatched junction nucleotides: 4. This CDR3 spans 15 amino acids. Germline V gives CDR1 MNHNS, CDR2 SASEGT. The CDR3 DNA sequence: TGTGCCAGCAGTGAACCAAGACTAGCGGGGGGCGAGCAGTACTTC. This sequence encodes CASSEPRLAGGEQYF.

The J gene is TRBJ1-2, the V gene TRBV4-3; 11 bases map to TRBD1. Germline lookup yields CDR1 LGHNA and CDR2 YSLEER. The CDR3 is made up of 15 amino acids. V lost 5 bases to trimming and J lost 6 bases; unmatched junction nucleotides: 8. CDR3 nucleotide sequence: TGCGCCAGCAGCGATGACCGGGACAGGGGGGATGGCTACACCTTC. Amino acid sequence: CASSDDRDRGDGYTF.

The rearrangement joins TRBV27 to TRBJ2-4; 8 nucleotides line up with TRBD1. V dropped 3 bases and J dropped 0; count of bases not matched to a gene: 13. Germline CDR1 and CDR2: MNHEY and SMNVEV (reference sequence). The CDR3 consists of 19 residues. The CDR3 bases are TGTGCCAGCAGTTTCCCTCCTCACGGGACAGGCCTAGCCAAAAACATTCAGTACTTC. This encodes CASSFPPHGTGLAKNIQYF.

The V gene is TRBV5-1, the J gene TRBJ2-1; D not resolved. This CDR3 spans 12 amino acids. Germline lookup yields CDR1 SGHRS and CDR2 YFSETQ. Between the trimmed V and J ends, which lost 3 bases and 9 bases, there was a span of 10 bases. The CDR3 DNA reads as TGCGCCAGCAGCTCTTCAGTCACTGAGCAGTTCTTC. Encoded protein: CASSSSVTEQFF.

This rearrangement joins TRBV7-9 to TRBJ1-3; D gene uncertain. V was trimmed by 1 base and J by 3 bases, leaving 7 bases between them. Germline lookup yields CDR1 SEHNR and CDR2 FQNEAQ (reference sequence). This CDR3 spans 14 amino acids. The CDR3 sequence: CASSLVGSGNTIYF. In DNA form, the CDR3 reads TGTGCCAGCAGCTTAGTAGGGAGTGGAAACACCATATATTTT.

This clone occurred once. V is TRBV27 and J is TRBJ1-2; D possibly corresponds to TRBD1 (5 bases). The CDR3 is made up of 17 amino acids. Germline CDR1 is MNHEY and CDR2 is SMNVEV (reference sequence). The V end was cut by 6 bases, the J end by 0 bases, with 20 bases between. In DNA form, the CDR3 reads TGTGCCAGCAGCCCCACTCCGGCGGACATCCCTAACTATGGCTACACCTTC. Its protein is CASSPTPADIPNYGYTF.

This clone was found once. This chain links TRBV11-2 with TRBJ2-3, with a tentative D call TRBD1 (6 bases). The ends were cut back, 4 bases at V and 9 bases at J, with 11 bases in the middle. CDR1 and CDR2 from the germline V gene are SGHAT and FQNNGV. This CDR3 comprises 12 residues. The CDR3 protein is CASSYGTPTQYF. The CDR3 DNA reads TGTGCCAGCAGCTACGGGACACCCACGCAGTATTTT.

The genes are TRBV5-6 and TRBJ1-4; TRBD1 aligns across 8 bases. J lost 7 bases, V lost 5 bases, and 10 bases had no gene match. The CDR3 runs 15 residues. Looked up from germline, CDR1 is SGHDT and CDR2 is YYEEEE. In DNA, the CDR3 is TGTGCCAGCAGTCACCAGACAGGGGAGCGTGAAAAACTGTTTTTT. It encodes CASSHQTGEREKLFF.